Following are 7 T cell receptor beta chains from one sample sequenced in a study of shared clonotypes between healthy human individuals. Measured with immunoSEQ multiplex PCR; TCRdb has only the in-frame clones, and not every one. The sample shows roughly 300,000 clones, around 79% of them seen only once. Specimen: memory CD4+ T cells sorted from blood. Subset given: CD45RA-negative fraction. These receptors all stem from a man between 25 and 39 years old in good health.

The V call is TRBV19, the J call TRBJ2-5, with TRBD1 as a possible D gene (5 bases). V lost 4 bases, J lost 3 bases, and 9 bases lay in between. The CDR3 sequence is 13 residues long. Germline V gene lookup returns CDR1 LNHDA and CDR2 SQIVND (reference sequence). The CDR3 DNA sequence: TGTGCCAGTAGTAACCGACAGAAAGAGACCCAGTACTTC. Translating gives CASSNRQKETQYF.

This clone has only a few counts. The sample holds other DNA sequences that translate to the same CDR3. The V gene is TRBV2, the J gene TRBJ1-2; D is ambiguous. Germline V gene data show CDR1 as SNHLY and CDR2 as FYNNEI. V was clipped by 4 bases and J by 2 bases, with 8 bases between them. The CDR3 covers 13 residues. The CDR3 here is CASSGVGNYGYTF. The CDR3 DNA sequence: TGTGCCAGCAGTGGGGTAGGGAACTATGGCTACACCTTC.

The sample holds a few counts of this clone. The V and J genes are TRBV19 and TRBJ1-1; D not certain. CDR1 and CDR2 (germline): LNHDA, SQIVND (reference sequence). V lost 7 bases and J lost 5, with 14 bases in between. The CDR3 covers 13 residues. CDR3 coding DNA: TGTGCCAGTATGGACTTCACCGGGACTGAAGCTTTCTTT. Encoded protein: CASMDFTGTEAFF.

This clone has at least ten counts. At one boundary the junction diverges from the germline segment, which might be a read error. V gene TRBV7-7 combines with J gene TRBJ2-5; D not certain. The V gene's germline CDR1 is SSHAT and CDR2 FNYEAQ (reference sequence). CDR3 size: 14 residues. The CDR3 loop reads CASSLFQAQETQYF. For the CDR3, the DNA is TGTGCTAGCAGCTTATTCCAGGCACAAGAGACCCAGTACTTC.

This clone was seen only a few times. The V gene is TRBV2, the J gene TRBJ2-7; the D call may be TRBD1 or TRBD2 (6 bases each). V was trimmed by 8 bases and J by 2 bases, leaving 16 bases between them. The CDR3 consists of 14 residues. The germline gives CDR1 SNHLY, CDR2 FYNNEI. The CDR3 DNA reads as TGTGCCAGCTACAGGGATAGCGGAACCTACGAGCAGTACTTC. The encoded protein is CASYRDSGTYEQYF.

V is TRBV21-1 and J is TRBJ2-2. TRBV21-1 is tagged as a pseudogene. The CDR3 contains 16 residues. The CDR3 sequence is CASSKVGDPNTGELFF. The DNA of the CDR3 is TGTGCCAGCAGCAAAGTGGGGGACCCTAACACCGGGGAGCTGTTTTTT.

V gene TRBV27 combines with J gene TRBJ2-7; a weak D match, TRBD1 (6 bases). Germline CDR1 reads MNHEY; CDR2 reads SMNVEV (reference sequence). Trimming pared 6 bases from V and 3 bases from J, leaving 15 bases between. The CDR3 covers 14 residues. The CDR3 nucleotides are TGTGCCAGCAGCCGCCAACCGGACAGCTACGAGCAGTACTTC. Its translation is CASSRQPDSYEQYF.